What follows are 31 T cell receptor beta chains derived from one specimen sequenced in a study of T cell responses to AZD1222 COVID-19 vaccine. Data came from immunoSEQ multiplex PCR; TCRdb stores just in-frame clones and leaves some out. The data hold 150,000 to 170,000 clones, with approximately 87% observed a single time. Sequencing used peripheral blood, obtained on day 0 of MenACWY control vaccination. Every receptor here comes from an adult in good health.

The rearrangement joins TRBV5-8 to TRBJ1-5; tentatively, D is TRBD1 (5 bases). The CDR3 spans 15 residues. Germline assignment: CDR1 SGHTS and CDR2 YDEGEE. Between the trimmed V and J ends, which lost 3 bases and 4 bases, there was a span of 14 bases. The DNA for the CDR3 is TGTGCCAGCAGCTCCCGTGGGGGGGGGAATCAGCCCCAGCATTTT. Amino acid sequence: CASSSRGGGNQPQHF.

The chain employs TRBV6-5 and TRBJ1-3; D uncertain. Germline V CDR1 and CDR2: MNHEY, SVGAGI. V lost 0 bases and J 0 bases, leaving 3 bases between the germline ends. The CDR3 has 14 residues. CDR3 in amino acids: CASSYSDSGNTIYF. Here the CDR3 DNA reads TGTGCCAGCAGTTACTCGGACTCTGGAAACACCATATATTTT.

The chain carries TRBV7-9 and TRBJ1-2; D is unresolved. Germline CDR1 and CDR2: SEHNR and FQNEAQ (reference sequence). The CDR3 is 15 amino acids. Deletions cut 1 base from V and 4 bases from J, with 13 bases between. CDR3 in amino acids: CASSLGTVIFYGYTF. Here the CDR3 DNA reads TGTGCCAGCAGCTTAGGGACGGTGATATTCTATGGCTACACCTTC.

CDR3: CASSIILGLAGGTYEQYF. CDR3 in DNA: TGTGCCAGTAGTATAATACTAGGACTAGCGGGAGGCACCTACGAGCAGTACTTC. The chain has TRBV19 and TRBJ2-7, with TRBD2 matching 14 bases. Trimming removed 2 bases from V and 2 bases from J; junction bases left unmatched: 8. The germline V gene has CDR1 LNHDA and CDR2 SQIVND (reference sequence). The CDR3 is 18 residues long.

The chain combines TRBV19 with TRBJ2-4; 11 bases fit TRBD1. The CDR3 is 13 amino acids. Germline CDR1 reads LNHDA; CDR2 reads SQIVND (reference sequence). CDR3 coding DNA: TGTGCGACCGGACAGGGGGCGAAAAACATTCAGTACTTC. This encodes CATGQGAKNIQYF.

The chain carries TRBV14 and TRBJ1-4, with D unclear. This CDR3 spans 20 amino acids. The ends were cut back, 0 bases at V and 2 bases at J, with 22 bases in the middle. Germline-derived CDR1 and CDR2 are SGHDN and FVKESK. The CDR3 DNA sequence: TGTGCCAGCAGCCAAGATTTGAAAGGGAGAGATGGAGAGACTAATGAAAAACTGTTTTTT. It codes for CASSQDLKGRDGETNEKLFF.

The rearrangement links TRBV3-1 (or the pseudogene TRBV3-2) to TRBJ2-1; 9 bases fit TRBD2. V was pared by 7 bases and J by 6 bases, with 13 bases of the junction left unmatched. The CDR3 is made up of 16 amino acids. The germline V gene encodes CDR1 LGHDT and CDR2 YNNKEL (reference sequence). Here the CDR3 reads CASTPFVSGSFNEQFF. The CDR3 region has the DNA TGTGCCAGCACCCCTTTCGTTAGCGGGAGCTTCAATGAGCAGTTCTTC.

This chain links TRBV28 with TRBJ2-1, with 8 bases matching TRBD2. Germline assignment: CDR1 MDHEN and CDR2 SYDVKM. This CDR3 region has 15 residues. V lost 7 bases to trimming and J lost 2 bases; unmatched junction nucleotides: 7. The CDR3 DNA reads as TGTGCCAGCACCGTTAGCGGGGTCCCCTACAATGAGCAGTTCTTC. It yields the protein CASTVSGVPYNEQFF.

This clone has just a few counts. The chain joins TRBV6-5 to TRBJ1-1, with D possibly matching TRBD1 (5 bases). Germline V gives CDR1 MNHEY, CDR2 SVGAGI. V shed 1 base and J shed 1 base, with 13 bases lying between them. The CDR3 is 16 residues long. The DNA of the CDR3 is TGTGCCAGCAGTTACTTGCCTATGGGGACGAACACTGAAGCTTTCTTT. Its translation is CASSYLPMGTNTEAFF.

This chain connects TRBV19 to TRBJ1-2; 9 bases fit TRBD1. Germline V lookup: CDR1 LNHDA, CDR2 SQIVND (reference sequence). This CDR3 spans 15 amino acids. With V trimmed by 1 base and J by 4 bases, 4 bases remained unmatched. The CDR3 coding sequence is TGTGCCAGTAGTATAGGGGGACAGGGAGTCTATGGCTACACCTTC. This encodes CASSIGGQGVYGYTF.

The rearrangement uses TRBV7-9 and TRBJ1-1; D is uncertain. Trimming took off 5 bases at V and 3 bases at J, with 4 bases between the two ends. The CDR3 is made up of 11 amino acids. The germline CDR1 and CDR2 sequences are SEHNR and FQNEAQ (reference sequence). The CDR3 nucleotides are TGTGCCAGCAGCCCTGACACTGAAGCTTTCTTT. It encodes CASSPDTEAFF.

This chain uses TRBV19 with TRBJ1-2; D unclear. The germline gives CDR1 LNHDA, CDR2 SQIVND (reference sequence). V was cut by 6 bases and J by 4 bases, with 15 bases left in between. The CDR3 is 14 amino acids. The CDR3, as DNA: TGTGCCAGTAGCTCCCGACCCGGTAGCTATGGCTACACCTTC. Amino acid sequence: CASSSRPGSYGYTF.

The chain is built from TRBV11-2 and TRBJ1-3, with 9 bases aligning to TRBD1. V lost 2 bases and J lost 0; bases outside the gene matches: 5. This CDR3 has 17 amino acids. Germline V lookup: CDR1 SGHAT, CDR2 FQNNGV. The CDR3 region is CASSLKDRGYSGNTIYF. DNA of the CDR3: TGTGCCAGCAGCTTAAAGGACAGGGGCTACTCTGGAAACACCATATATTTT.

V and J are TRBV14 and TRBJ2-3, with D tentatively TRBD1 (5 bases). V was trimmed by 4 bases and J by 5 bases, leaving 13 bases between them. Germline assignment: CDR1 SGHDN and CDR2 FVKESK. The CDR3 loop spans 14 amino acids. The DNA of the CDR3 is TGTGCCAGCAGCCTAAACGCAGGGCAAGATACGCAGTATTTT. Its protein product is CASSLNAGQDTQYF. Based on the CDR3 plus reference TRBV14 and TRBJ2-3, the full variable domain is EAGVTQFPSHSVIEKGQTVTLRCDPISGHDNLYWYRRVMGKEIKFLLHFVKESKQDESGMPNNRFLAERTGGTYSTLKVQPAELEDSGVYFCASSLNAGQDTQYFGPGTRLTVL.

V usage is TRBV27 and J usage is TRBJ1-5, with TRBD1 matching over 7 bases. J gave up 7 bases and V 3 bases, and 12 bases lay outside the gene matches. The CDR3 loop spans 16 amino acids. The germline CDR1 and CDR2 sequences are MNHEY and SMNVEV (reference sequence). For the CDR3, the DNA is TGTGCCAGCAGTTTTTACCCCGGGACAGTGGACCAGCCCCAGCATTTT. The encoded protein is CASSFYPGTVDQPQHF.

The chain is built from TRBV4-1 and TRBJ1-5, with D uncertain. The germline CDR1 and CDR2 sequences are MGHRA and YSYEKL. The CDR3 contains 15 residues. The V end was cut by 0 bases, the J end by 5 bases, with 11 bases between. The CDR3 DNA sequence: TGCGCCAGCAGCCAAGAAAAAAACATCTATCAGCCCCAGCATTTT. Translated, it gives CASSQEKNIYQPQHF.

The chain joins TRBV7-8 to TRBJ1-5, with D unclear. CDR1 and CDR2 from the germline V gene are SGHVS and FQNEAQ. V shed 5 bases and J shed 4 bases, with 12 bases lying between them. The length of the CDR3 is 14 residues. The CDR3 nucleotides are TGTGCCAGCAGCGCCTCGAACTCAAATCAGCCCCAGCATTTT. It specifies CASSASNSNQPQHF.

This clone was observed a single time. The rearrangement links TRBV25-1 to TRBJ1-6, with a weak D call TRBD1 (6 bases). The V end was cut by 5 bases, the J end by 7 bases, with 18 bases between. Germline-derived CDR1 and CDR2 are MGHDK and SYGVNS. CDR3 length equals 16 residues. CDR3 bases: TGTGCCAGCAGTAGCTGGACAGCCTTCGGGAATTCACCCCTCCACTTT. This translates into CASSSWTAFGNSPLHF.

The chain is built from TRBV29-1 and TRBJ1-3; possible D gene TRBD1, 6 bases. Germline V gene sequence: CDR1 SQVTM, CDR2 ANQGSEA. The CDR3 sequence is 14 residues long. V was clipped by 4 bases and J by 3 bases, with 13 bases between them. The CDR3 region has the DNA TGCAGCGTTGTTCTGGGGGCGAATGGAAACACCATATATTTT. This gives the protein CSVVLGANGNTIYF.

The V and J genes are TRBV19 and TRBJ2-2; 11 nucleotides align to TRBD2. The CDR3 loop spans 18 amino acids. V shed 5 bases and J 4 bases; nucleotides not matched to a gene: 12. CDR1 and CDR2 (germline): LNHDA, SQIVND (reference sequence). CDR3 in amino acids: CASSAGLAEVAFTGELFF. CDR3 sequence (DNA): TGTGCCAGTAGTGCGGGACTAGCGGAGGTCGCCTTCACCGGGGAGCTGTTTTTT.

This rearrangement joins TRBV9 to TRBJ2-3; 8 bases match TRBD2. Losses at the gene ends were 0 bases for V and 4 bases for J; bases not matched to a gene: 4. The CDR3 is 15 amino acids. Germline assignment: CDR1 SGDLS and CDR2 YYNGEE. The CDR3 sequence is CASSVAGGPADTQYF. The CDR3 DNA is TGTGCCAGCAGCGTAGCGGGGGGGCCCGCAGATACGCAGTATTTT.

This clone was observed once. The CDR3 sequence: CASSYSRLIHQPQHF. Here the CDR3 DNA reads TGTGCCAGCAGTTACTCGAGACTTATCCATCAGCCCCAGCATTTT. The rearrangement uses TRBV6-2 or TRBV6-3 and TRBJ1-5, with D unresolved. The germline V gene has CDR1 MNHEY and CDR2 SVGEGT. This CDR3 spans 15 amino acids. Trimming left V 0 bases short and J 5 bases short, with 11 bases between.

This clone turned up a few times. V gene TRBV28 combines with J gene TRBJ1-2; the match to TRBD1 covers 7 bases. The V gene end was trimmed by 4 bases and the J gene end by 7 bases; junction bases not matched to a gene: 9. Germline V CDR1 and CDR2: MDHEN, SYDVKM. This CDR3 has 14 residues. The chain's CDR3 is CASSSPTGSGGYTF. The CDR3 DNA reads as TGTGCCAGCAGTTCCCCGACAGGGTCCGGTGGCTACACCTTC.

The chain joins TRBV6-5 to TRBJ1-5; no clear D gene. CDR1 is MNHEY, CDR2 SVGAGI, per germline. V gave up 8 bases and J gave up 6 bases, with 11 bases separating them. The CDR3 has 12 amino acids. CDR3 sequence (DNA): TGTGCCAGCCGGAAAGGTGGTCAGCCCCAGCATTTT. Translated, it gives CASRKGGQPQHF.

The chain carries TRBV2 and TRBJ1-2; maybe TRBD1 (6 bases). CDR3 length equals 13 residues. Germline lookup yields CDR1 SNHLY and CDR2 FYNNEI. The V end was cut by 3 bases, the J end by 3 bases, with 8 bases between. CDR3 coding DNA: TGTGCCAGCAGTGACAGGGGTGACTATGGCTACACCTTC. Residues: CASSDRGDYGYTF.

V is TRBV19 and J is TRBJ2-7; TRBD2 agrees at 9 bases. J lost 3 bases, V lost 1 base, and 7 bases had no gene match. The germline V gene encodes CDR1 LNHDA and CDR2 SQIVND (reference sequence). The CDR3 covers 16 residues. The CDR3, as DNA: TGTGCCAGTAGTATAGTAAGGACTAGCGATATCTACGAGCAGTACTTC. Translation: CASSIVRTSDIYEQYF.

The chain combines TRBV2 with TRBJ1-4; unclear D gene. V gave up 11 bases and J gave up 0 bases, with 13 bases separating them. Germline values: CDR1 SNHLY, CDR2 FYNNEI. This CDR3 has 14 amino acids. CDR3 nucleotide sequence: TGTGCCGGAAAAACTACAGCAACTAATGAAAAACTGTTTTTT. It translates to CAGKTTATNEKLFF.

This sequence joins TRBV20-1 and TRBJ1-1, with D unclear. Trimming took 3 bases from V and 0 from J, leaving 8 bases between them. This CDR3 contains 13 residues. Germline CDR1 and CDR2: DFQATT and SNEGSKA (reference sequence). CDR3 residues: CSASTGMNTEAFF. For the CDR3, the DNA is TGCAGTGCTAGTACGGGTATGAACACTGAAGCTTTCTTT.

In this sample, this clone turned up once. The CDR3 DNA reads as TGTGCCAGCAGTTTTGTTGGAAACACCATATATTTT. Translated: CASSFVGNTIYF. The chain recombines TRBV12-3 or TRBV12-4 with TRBJ1-3; no reliable D call. V was shortened by 3 bases and J by 3 bases, with 3 bases between the two germline ends. This CDR3 is built from 12 residues.

This chain connects TRBV30 to TRBJ1-1, with D maybe TRBD1 (5 bases). V lost 7 bases and J 1 base, leaving 13 bases between the germline ends. Germline V gene lookup returns CDR1 GTSNPN and CDR2 SVGIG (reference sequence). This CDR3 has 13 residues. The CDR3 loop is CASRGTSNTEAFF. The CDR3 DNA reads TGTGCCTCACGGGGGACTTCGAACACTGAAGCTTTCTTT.

This rearrangement joins TRBV5-1 to TRBJ1-1; D not resolved. The germline V and J ends were trimmed by 5 bases and 1 base, with 15 bases remaining between them. The CDR3 has 15 residues. The germline gives CDR1 SGHRS, CDR2 YFSETQ. CDR3 residues: CASRSESGRNTEAFF. The CDR3 coding sequence is TGCGCCAGCAGGTCAGAGTCCGGGAGGAACACTGAAGCTTTCTTT.